Presented here are 10 T cell receptor beta chains from one specimen sequenced in a study of T cell repertoires in cytomegalovirus infection. MiXCR, applied by TCRdb to the reads, yields one record per CDR3 protein. The sample shows 750,000 to 950,000 distinct CDR3 sequences, 29% of them seen only once. The antigens for these receptors are not known. Here the sequenced sample was cultured CD8+ T cells from PBMCs, taken from culture after CMV antigen stimulation. The receptors come from a human donor in good health (CMV status not recorded). Some clones in this sample may be carry-over from other donors' samples.

This chain links TRBV20-1 with TRBJ1-2, with D perhaps TRBD1 (5 bases). There are 13 residues in the CDR3. In germline, CDR1 is DFQATT, CDR2 SNEGSKA (reference sequence). Trimming cost V 2 bases and J 8 bases, with 15 bases left between them. The CDR3 spells CSARMGTQSGYTF. The CDR3 DNA reads as TGCAGTGCTAGAATGGGGACTCAGAGCGGCTACACCTTC.

This clonotype was recorded a few times. Here the CDR3 reads CASSYSARDGYTF. In DNA form, the CDR3 reads TGTGCCAGCAGTTACTCGGCCAGGGATGGCTACACCTTC. The J gene is TRBJ1-2, the V gene TRBV6-5; D is perhaps TRBD1 (5 bases). V lost 0 bases to trimming and J lost 6 bases, with 8 bases between them. This CDR3 contains 13 residues. Germline assignment: CDR1 MNHEY and CDR2 SVGAGI.

The J gene is TRBJ2-2, the V gene TRBV6-2 or TRBV6-3; D might be TRBD2 (7 bases). Trimming pared 7 bases from V and 0 bases from J, leaving 15 bases between. The germline V gene encodes CDR1 MNHEY and CDR2 SVGEGT. The CDR3 spans 16 residues. The CDR3 sequence is CASTLGGGPNTGELFF. CDR3 DNA: TGTGCCAGCACCCTGGGGGGGGGCCCGAACACCGGGGAGCTGTTTTTT.

This clonotype appeared a few times. The chain employs TRBV28 and TRBJ2-7; TRBD2 is a possible D gene (6 bases). The V end lost 2 bases, the J end lost 0 bases, and 8 bases lay between the germline ends. This CDR3 has 14 amino acids. Germline V gene sequence: CDR1 MDHEN, CDR2 SYDVKM. DNA of the CDR3: TGTGCCAGCAGTTTACAGGGACTCTCCTACGAGCAGTACGTC. Protein product: CASSLQGLSYEQYV.

This clonotype appeared many times. The chain employs TRBV5-6 and TRBJ2-1; 9 bases are a match to TRBD2. The CDR3 loop spans 16 amino acids. With V trimmed by 5 bases and J by 3 bases, 9 bases remained unmatched. The V gene's germline CDR1 is SGHDT and CDR2 YYEEEE. The CDR3 DNA reads TGTGCCAGCAGTCGATTAGCGGGGGACATCTACAATGAGCAGTTCTTC. Translated: CASSRLAGDIYNEQFF. Filled out from reference TRBV5-6 and TRBJ2-1, the complete variable domain reads DAGVTQSPTHLIKTRGQQVTLRCSPKSGHDTVSWYQQALGQGPQFIFQYYEEEERQRGNFPDRFSGHQFPNYSSELNVNALLLGDSALYLCASSRLAGDIYNEQFFGPGTRLTVL.

The chain combines TRBV12-5 with TRBJ2-3, with D maybe TRBD1 (7 bases). The germline gives CDR1 LGHNT, CDR2 FRNRAP. The CDR3 length is 15 residues. The V end lost 7 bases, the J end lost 1 base, and 15 bases lay between the germline ends. For the CDR3, the DNA is TGTGCTAGTGCCTCGGGGGACAGACGCACAGATACGCAGTATTTT. Protein product: CASASGDRRTDTQYF.

The chain is built from TRBV15 and TRBJ2-1; 12 nucleotides agree with TRBD2. This CDR3 spans 16 amino acids. V shed 3 bases, J shed 10 bases, and the junction held 10 bases outside the gene matches. Germline lookup yields CDR1 LNHNV and CDR2 YYDKDF (reference sequence). The CDR3 bases are TGTGCCACCAGCAGTGACTGGACTAGCGGGGCCAGGGAGCAGTTCTTC. It encodes CATSSDWTSGAREQFF.

The chain is built from TRBV7-8 and TRBJ2-7; 14 nucleotides match TRBD2. The CDR3 runs 15 residues. Unmatched junction bases numbered 3, after V lost 5 bases and J lost 3 bases. Germline CDR1 reads SGHVS; CDR2 reads FQNEAQ. The CDR3 region is CASSKGTSGGYEQYF. CDR3 in DNA: TGTGCCAGCAGCAAAGGGACTAGCGGGGGCTACGAGCAGTACTTC.

The J gene is TRBJ1-1, the V gene TRBV25-1, with 8 bases matching TRBD1. This CDR3 contains 14 residues. The germline V gene has CDR1 MGHDK and CDR2 SYGVNS. V dropped 6 bases and J dropped 6; count of bases not matched to a gene: 9. CDR3 DNA: TGTGCCAGCAGGGGGACAGGCCCGGGGGCTGAAGCTTTCTTT. Translating it yields CASRGTGPGAEAFF.

This clonotype was seen only once. The J gene is TRBJ1-6, the V gene TRBV9, with TRBD1 matching 12 bases. CDR1 is SGDLS and CDR2 is YYNGEE in the germline V gene. The CDR3 covers 15 residues. Trimming removed 0 bases from V and 10 bases from J; junction bases left unmatched: 2. CDR3 DNA: TGTGCCAGCAGCGTAGCCGGGACAGGGGGCTCACCCCTCCACTTT. Translation gives CASSVAGTGGSPLHF.